The rows below give T cell receptor beta chains drawn from one sample of a study of spatial heterogeneity in lung cancer. TCRdb independently ran MiXCR on the 5' RACE reads; one entry per CDR3 protein. This sample has 8,200 or so distinct CDR3 sequences, with about 8.8% found just once. The sample consisted of normal lung tissue next to the tumor, taken at surgery. The receptors here all came from a male donor with early-stage non-small cell lung cancer. The CDR3 runs from the conserved cysteine through the conserved F or W. D genes are given only for firm matches. Clone sizes are given selectively: once, few, many, or a class where the clone is expanded.

j_call	v_call	clone_size	d_call	cdr3_nt	cdr3_aa
TRBJ2-7	TRBV6-1	many	.	TGTGCCAGCAGTGAATCGTTATACGAGCAGTACTTC	CASSESLYEQYF
TRBJ1-1	TRBV12-3/TRBV12-4	many	TRBD1	TGTGCCAGCAGTATTACAGGGGGCGGGAATGAAGCTTTCTTT	CASSITGGGNEAFF
TRBJ1-1	TRBV18	many	.	TGTGCCAGCTCACCACGGTCGGTAAGGGCTGGTACTGAAGCTTTCTTT	CASSPRSVRAGTEAFF
TRBJ1-1	TRBV29-1	many	TRBD1	TGCAGCGTTGGGACAGAGGGGGCGAACACTGAAGCTTTCTTT	CSVGTEGANTEAFF
TRBJ2-5	TRBV11-2	many	.	TGTGCCAGCAGCTTTTCGACAGTCCACCAAGAGACCCAGTACTTC	CASSFSTVHQETQYF
TRBJ2-1	TRBV18	many	.	TGTGCCAGCTCACGGACCAATGAGCAGTTCTTC	CASSRTNEQFF
TRBJ2-1	TRBV7-2	many	.	TGTGCCAGCAGCTTAGCGCTCATGGGGCATGAGCAGTTCTTC	CASSLALMGHEQFF
TRBJ2-2	TRBV7-9	many	.	TGTGCCAGCAGCCCACCTGGAAGTAAGACCGGGGAGCTGTTTTTT	CASSPPGSKTGELFF
TRBJ2-7	TRBV4-3	many	.	TGCGCCAGCAGCCAAGGTGTTGGGAACGAGCAGTACTTC	CASSQGVGNEQYF
TRBJ2-1	TRBV19	.	.	TGTGCCAGTAGTAAATACGAGCGTGGGAGATACAATGAGCAGTTCTTC	CASSKYERGRYNEQFF
TRBJ2-1	TRBV6-1	many	.	TGTGCCAGCAGTGAAGCTGCGGGGCTTAGTGATGAGCAGTTCTTC	CASSEAAGLSDEQFF
TRBJ2-3	TRBV12-3/TRBV12-4	many	TRBD1	TGTGCCAGCAGTACTGACAGGGTTGATACGCAGTATTTT	CASSTDRVDTQYF
TRBJ2-2	TRBV5-6	many	TRBD2	TGTGCCAGCAGCTTGGTAGCGGGCCCCGACACCGGGGAGCTGTTTTTT	CASSLVAGPDTGELFF
TRBJ1-1	TRBV7-2	many	.	TGTGCCAGCAGCTTAAGTTCGAACACTGAAGCTTTCTTT	CASSLSSNTEAFF
TRBJ1-5	TRBV5-1	few	.	TGCGCCAGCAGCTTGGACCGCAATCAGCCCCAGCATTTT	CASSLDRNQPQHF
TRBJ2-4	TRBV7-2	many	.	TGTGCCAGCAGTTATCGGACAGTAGCCAAAAACATTCAGTACTTC	CASSYRTVAKNIQYF
TRBJ2-1	TRBV29-1	medium-sized	.	TGCAGCGTTTTTACCTACAATGAGCAGTTCTTC	CSVFTYNEQFF
TRBJ2-5	TRBV30	many	.	TGTGCCTGGACTATGTTACAAGGGGAGACCCAGTACTTC	CAWTMLQGETQYF
TRBJ1-1	TRBV7-9	.	TRBD1	TGTGCCAGCAGAGGGACAGCCACTGAAGCTTTCTTT	CASRGTATEAFF
TRBJ2-6	TRBV6-2/TRBV6-3	medium-sized	.	TGTGCCAGCGGGCCCGTCTCTGGGGCCAACGTCCTGACTTTC	CASGPVSGANVLTF
TRBJ2-7	TRBV4-1	many	.	TGCGCCAGCAGCCAAGAAACAAGGGTCCCCTACGAGCAGTACTTC	CASSQETRVPYEQYF
TRBJ1-1	TRBV12-3/TRBV12-4	many	.	TGTGCCAGCAGCCCTCAGAGGGGCACTGAAGCTTTCTTT	CASSPQRGTEAFF
TRBJ2-2	TRBV20-1	.	TRBD2	TGCAGTGCTAGTCGGGCGGGAGGGGGCACCGGGGAGCTGTTTTTT	CSASRAGGGTGELFF
TRBJ2-2	TRBV12-3/TRBV12-4	many	.	TGTGCCAGCAGGTCTCAACAGGGTGGCATCACCGGGGAGCTGTTTTTT	CASRSQQGGITGELFF
TRBJ2-5	TRBV6-6	many	.	TGTGCCAGCAGCGACCGGGGAAGGGCAGAGACCCAGTACTTC	CASSDRGRAETQYF
TRBJ2-5	TRBV20-1	medium-sized	TRBD1	TGCAGTGCTAGGGCCGCGGACAGGGGTCGCCAAGAGACCCAGTACTTC	CSARAADRGRQETQYF
TRBJ2-4	TRBV5-4	many	.	TGTGCCAGCAGCTTGTTGGGGAGTCGGGACATTCAGTACTTC	CASSLLGSRDIQYF
TRBJ1-1	TRBV12-3/TRBV12-4	many	.	TGTGCCAGCAGTTTAGGGGGCAAGGCTGAAGCTTTCTTT	CASSLGGKAEAFF
TRBJ2-7	TRBV6-4	.	.	TGTGCTACCCATCCTGGAGGTAGCGGAACCTACGAGCAGTACTTC	CATHPGGSGTYEQYF
TRBJ2-1	TRBV7-8	many	.	TGTGCCAGCAGCTCTGGGTTCAATGAGCAGTTCTTC	CASSSGFNEQFF
TRBJ2-3	TRBV4-2	.	TRBD2	TGTGCCAGCAGCCAAGGTAGCGGGGGGGCCTCAGATACGCAGTATTTT	CASSQGSGGASDTQYF
TRBJ2-2	TRBV5-1	few	.	.	CARVPRAVRTPGSCFF
TRBJ2-7	TRBV28	medium-sized	TRBD1	TGTGCCAGCAGTCCCCCCCCCGGACAGGGACGGAACGAGCAGTACTTC	CASSPPPGQGRNEQYF
TRBJ1-2	TRBV28	many	TRBD1	TGTGCCAGCACCCCCGCCGGGACAGGGGACTATGGCTACACCTTC	CASTPAGTGDYGYTF
TRBJ1-2	TRBV19	medium-sized	.	TGTGCCAGTAGTGGTAACTTTAACTATGGCTACACCTTC	CASSGNFNYGYTF
TRBJ1-1	TRBV9	many	.	TGTGCCAGCAGCGTAGAGGGTAACACTGAAGCTTTCTTT	CASSVEGNTEAFF
TRBJ1-4	TRBV10-3	many	TRBD1	TGTGCCATCCGCCCGGGACAGCGATCTAATGAAAAACTGTTTTTT	CAIRPGQRSNEKLFF